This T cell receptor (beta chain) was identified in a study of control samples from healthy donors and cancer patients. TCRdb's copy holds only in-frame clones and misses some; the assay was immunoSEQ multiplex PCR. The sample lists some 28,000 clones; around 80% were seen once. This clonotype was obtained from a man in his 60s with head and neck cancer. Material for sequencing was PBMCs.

CDR3 nucleotides: TGTGCCAGCATAACCCCAGCGGCGGGTAACAATGAGCAGTTCTTC. This sequence encodes CASITPAAGNNEQFF. This chain links TRBV2 with TRBJ2-1; D might be TRBD2 (5 bases). The CDR3 consists of 15 residues. From germline, CDR1 is SNHLY and CDR2 FYNNEI. V was clipped by 7 bases and J by 5 bases, with 18 bases between them.